This is a list of T cell receptor beta chains from one sample in a study of cytomegalovirus exposure and HLA in healthy donors. The assay was immunoSEQ multiplex PCR, and TCRdb's table has in-frame clones only and misses some. The sample contains about 250,000 clones, about 75% of which appear only once. The sample consisted of PBMCs. Source of these receptors: a female donor in good health and CMV-seronegative. Each CDR3 is given with its conserved first and last residue. Fields, in order: clone size, J gene, D gene, V gene, CDR3 DNA, CDR3 protein. D genes are given only for firm matches. The size of a clone is reported for some rows only, either as once, few or many, or as a class for expanded clones.

clone size: once
J gene: TRBJ2-1
D gene: TRBD1
V gene: TRBV28
CDR3 DNA: TGTGCCAGCAGTCCCCCGCAGGGGGACATCAATGAGCAGTTCTTC
CDR3 protein: CASSPPQGDINEQFF

clone size: NA
J gene: TRBJ1-2
D gene: TRBD1
V gene: TRBV4-1
CDR3 DNA: TGCGCCAGCAGCCCAGGGACAGGGGGGGGTAACTATGGCTACACCTTC
CDR3 protein: CASSPGTGGGNYGYTF

clone size: few
J gene: TRBJ1-2
D gene: NA
V gene: TRBV18
CDR3 DNA: TGTGCCAGCTCACCAAACACCAACTATGGCTACACCTTC
CDR3 protein: CASSPNTNYGYTF

clone size: NA
J gene: TRBJ1-1
D gene: TRBD1
V gene: TRBV12-5
CDR3 DNA: TGTGCTAGTGGTCGCCGACAGGGCTCCTTGAACACTGAAGCTTTCTTT
CDR3 protein: CASGRRQGSLNTEAFF

clone size: once
J gene: TRBJ1-1
D gene: TRBD1
V gene: TRBV5-1
CDR3 DNA: TGCGCCAGCAGCCATAGGGGACAGTTGAACACTGAAGCTTTCTTT
CDR3 protein: CASSHRGQLNTEAFF

clone size: NA
J gene: TRBJ2-3
D gene: TRBD2
V gene: TRBV4-2
CDR3 DNA: TGTGCCAGCAGCCAAGATCAAGGACTAGCGGACCTTACGCAAGGGCAGTATTTT
CDR3 protein: CASSQDQGLADLTQGQYF

clone size: NA
J gene: TRBJ1-3
D gene: TRBD1
V gene: TRBV6-1
CDR3 DNA: TGTGCCAGCAGTGAGCGGGACAGGGTAAAGAAGGGAAACACCATATATTTT
CDR3 protein: CASSERDRVKKGNTIYF

clone size: NA
J gene: TRBJ2-5
D gene: TRBD2
V gene: TRBV15
CDR3 DNA: TGTGCCACCACCCCGGGACTAGCGGGAGGGGGCGTCCAAGAGACCCAGTACTTC
CDR3 protein: CATTPGLAGGGVQETQYF

clone size: NA
J gene: TRBJ2-1
D gene: TRBD2
V gene: TRBV2
CDR3 DNA: TGTGCCAGTTTAGCGGGACTAGCGGACCTCAATGAGCAGTTCTTC
CDR3 protein: CASLAGLADLNEQFF

clone size: NA
J gene: TRBJ1-2
D gene: TRBD1
V gene: TRBV20-1
CDR3 DNA: TGCAGTGCCGGGACAGCTTATGGCTACACCTTC
CDR3 protein: CSAGTAYGYTF

clone size: few
J gene: TRBJ2-5
D gene: TRBD1
V gene: TRBV5-6
CDR3 DNA: TGTGCCAGCAGCTTGGATGACAGGGTAGGAGAGACCCAGTACTTC
CDR3 protein: CASSLDDRVGETQYF

clone size: NA
J gene: TRBJ2-5
D gene: TRBD1
V gene: TRBV11-3
CDR3 DNA: TGTGCCAGCAGCTTAGCCGCCAGGGGGCAAGAGACCCAGTACTTC
CDR3 protein: CASSLAARGQETQYF

clone size: NA
J gene: TRBJ2-2
D gene: TRBD2
V gene: TRBV30
CDR3 DNA: TGTGCCTGGAGTTACAGGACTAGCGGGAGAATTTGGACCGGGGAGCTGTTTTTT
CDR3 protein: CAWSYRTSGRIWTGELFF

clone size: few
J gene: TRBJ1-1
D gene: NA
V gene: TRBV5-6
CDR3 DNA: TGTGCCAGCAGCCGTTCTACAGGGTATGGTGAAGCTTTCTTT
CDR3 protein: CASSRSTGYGEAFF

clone size: once
J gene: TRBJ2-1
D gene: NA
V gene: TRBV2
CDR3 DNA: TGTGCCAGCAGTGATTGGGGGCGCTCCTACAATGAGCAGTTCTTC
CDR3 protein: CASSDWGRSYNEQFF

clone size: NA
J gene: TRBJ2-1
D gene: TRBD2
V gene: TRBV6-4
CDR3 DNA: TGTGCCAGCAGTGATCGGGGGACTAGCGGGAGCGATGAGCAGTTCTTC
CDR3 protein: CASSDRGTSGSDEQFF

clone size: NA
J gene: TRBJ1-2
D gene: TRBD1
V gene: TRBV5-4
CDR3 DNA: TGTGCCAGCAGCTTGCCCCAGCCCGGGACAGAATATGGCTACACCTTC
CDR3 protein: CASSLPQPGTEYGYTF

clone size: NA
J gene: TRBJ2-7
D gene: TRBD1
V gene: TRBV28
CDR3 DNA: TGTGCCAGCAGGAACTTACAGGGGGCACACGAGCAGTACTTC
CDR3 protein: CASRNLQGAHEQYF

clone size: NA
J gene: TRBJ2-5
D gene: TRBD2
V gene: TRBV5-5
CDR3 DNA: TGTGCCAGCAGCTTGGTGTCTAGCGGGAGTGAGACCCAGTACTTC
CDR3 protein: CASSLVSSGSETQYF

clone size: NA
J gene: TRBJ1-1
D gene: TRBD1
V gene: TRBV4-2
CDR3 DNA: TGTGCCAGCAGCCTAAGACAGGGGGATAACACTGAAGCTTTCTTT
CDR3 protein: CASSLRQGDNTEAFF

clone size: few
J gene: TRBJ2-3
D gene: NA
V gene: TRBV11-2
CDR3 DNA: TGTGCCAGCAGCTTACTGGCTAGCGGCACAGATACGCAGTATTTT
CDR3 protein: CASSLLASGTDTQYF

clone size: NA
J gene: TRBJ1-1
D gene: TRBD1
V gene: TRBV5-1
CDR3 DNA: TGCGCCAGCAGCTGGGGGACAGCGATGTTCACTGAAGCTTTCTTT
CDR3 protein: CASSWGTAMFTEAFF

clone size: NA
J gene: TRBJ2-2
D gene: NA
V gene: TRBV29-1
CDR3 DNA: TGCAGCGTTAGGGGCCAGAACACCGGGGAGCTGTTTTTT
CDR3 protein: CSVRGQNTGELFF

clone size: NA
J gene: TRBJ2-5
D gene: TRBD2
V gene: TRBV4-1
CDR3 DNA: TGCGCCAGCAGCCGTGGGACTAGCGGCCAAGAGACCCAGTACTTC
CDR3 protein: CASSRGTSGQETQYF

clone size: NA
J gene: TRBJ1-2
D gene: NA
V gene: TRBV7-9
CDR3 DNA: TGTGCCAGCAGCGAGCCGGCGGTAGGAGGAGGTGGTGGCTACACCTTC
CDR3 protein: CASSEPAVGGGGGYTF

clone size: NA
J gene: TRBJ2-7
D gene: NA
V gene: TRBV7-9
CDR3 DNA: TGTTCCAGCAGCCGACAAGGCTACGAGCAGTACTTC
CDR3 protein: CSSSRQGYEQYF

clone size: NA
J gene: TRBJ1-2
D gene: NA
V gene: TRBV27
CDR3 DNA: TGTGCCAGCAGTTTAGTCAGTAACTATGGCTACACCTTC
CDR3 protein: CASSLVSNYGYTF

clone size: NA
J gene: TRBJ1-1
D gene: NA
V gene: TRBV10-3
CDR3 DNA: TGTGCCATCCAGGGGAACACTGAAGCTTTCTTT
CDR3 protein: CAIQGNTEAFF

clone size: NA
J gene: TRBJ2-1
D gene: TRBD2
V gene: TRBV27
CDR3 DNA: TGTGCCAGCAGTGGACTAGCGCAATACAATGAGCAGCTCTTC
CDR3 protein: CASSGLAQYNEQLF

clone size: NA
J gene: TRBJ2-7
D gene: NA
V gene: TRBV10-1
CDR3 DNA: TGCGCCAGCAGTGAGTCGCGGCAGGGTGACCACGAGCAGTACTTC
CDR3 protein: CASSESRQGDHEQYF

clone size: NA
J gene: TRBJ2-7
D gene: TRBD1
V gene: TRBV6-1
CDR3 DNA: TGTGCCAGCAGACCGGGACAGGGATCCTACGAGCAGTACTTC
CDR3 protein: CASRPGQGSYEQYF

clone size: NA
J gene: TRBJ2-1
D gene: NA
V gene: TRBV11-2
CDR3 DNA: TGTGCCAGCAGCTTAGCAGGCAGCCCTCGGGGTGAGCAGTTCTTC
CDR3 protein: CASSLAGSPRGEQFF

clone size: once
J gene: TRBJ1-5
D gene: NA
V gene: TRBV2
CDR3 DNA: TGTGCCAGCAGCGCCTCGACAGCGCACCAGCCCCAGCATTTT
CDR3 protein: CASSASTAHQPQHF

clone size: NA
J gene: TRBJ2-7
D gene: TRBD1
V gene: TRBV10-2
CDR3 DNA: TGCGCCAGCTCAGGACAGGGGACCCACGAGCAGTACTTC
CDR3 protein: CASSGQGTHEQYF

clone size: NA
J gene: TRBJ1-2
D gene: TRBD1
V gene: TRBV5-1
CDR3 DNA: TGCGCCAGCAGCTTGGTTCAACAGGGGGCCGGCTACACCTTC
CDR3 protein: CASSLVQQGAGYTF

clone size: NA
J gene: TRBJ2-7
D gene: NA
V gene: TRBV11-3
CDR3 DNA: TGTGCCAGCAGCTTAGAGGCAGGGCCCTCGGACGAGCAGTACTTC
CDR3 protein: CASSLEAGPSDEQYF

clone size: once
J gene: TRBJ2-1
D gene: NA
V gene: TRBV5-6
CDR3 DNA: TGTGCCAGCAACCATCCCGGGGGCAATGAGCAGTTCTTC
CDR3 protein: CASNHPGGNEQFF

clone size: NA
J gene: TRBJ1-1
D gene: NA
V gene: TRBV5-4
CDR3 DNA: TGTGCCAGCAGCACCGACTTCGGGGTGGGTGCTTTCTTT
CDR3 protein: CASSTDFGVGAFF

clone size: once
J gene: TRBJ2-3
D gene: NA
V gene: TRBV7-9
CDR3 DNA: TGTGCCAGCAACACCCCACCTAGCACAGATACGCAGTATTTT
CDR3 protein: CASNTPPSTDTQYF

clone size: NA
J gene: TRBJ2-1
D gene: NA
V gene: TRBV11-3
CDR3 DNA: TGTGCCAGCAGCTTAGTGGCGGCTTCTTACAATGAGCAGTTCTTC
CDR3 protein: CASSLVAASYNEQFF

clone size: NA
J gene: TRBJ2-7
D gene: TRBD1
V gene: TRBV19
CDR3 DNA: TGTGCCAGTAGTTCGCAGGGGGCGGTGGGCGAGCAGTACTTC
CDR3 protein: CASSSQGAVGEQYF

clone size: NA
J gene: TRBJ2-7
D gene: TRBD1
V gene: TRBV5-1
CDR3 DNA: TGCGCCAGCAGCCCCGGACAGGGTCCCTACGAGCAGTACTTC
CDR3 protein: CASSPGQGPYEQYF

clone size: NA
J gene: TRBJ2-2
D gene: NA
V gene: TRBV5-3
CDR3 DNA: TGTGCCAGAAGCTTTTACCCAGGGAACACCGGGGAGCTGTTTTTT
CDR3 protein: CARSFYPGNTGELFF

clone size: NA
J gene: TRBJ1-4
D gene: NA
V gene: TRBV11-2
CDR3 DNA: TGTGCCAGCAGCAGGGGGACTAATGAAAAACTGTTTTTT
CDR3 protein: CASSRGTNEKLFF

clone size: NA
J gene: TRBJ1-1
D gene: TRBD1
V gene: TRBV7-2
CDR3 DNA: TGTGCCAGCAGCTCGAGGACAGGGAACACTGAAGCTTTCTTT
CDR3 protein: CASSSRTGNTEAFF

clone size: few
J gene: TRBJ2-5
D gene: TRBD2
V gene: TRBV9
CDR3 DNA: TGTGCCAGCAGCCAGGGGACTAGCGGGAGGGAGACCCAGTACTTC
CDR3 protein: CASSQGTSGRETQYF

clone size: NA
J gene: TRBJ2-1
D gene: NA
V gene: TRBV5-1
CDR3 DNA: TGCGCCAGCAGCCAAGCCCCTAGCTCCTACAATGAGCAGTTCTTC
CDR3 protein: CASSQAPSSYNEQFF

clone size: NA
J gene: TRBJ1-1
D gene: NA
V gene: TRBV29-1
CDR3 DNA: TGCAGCGTTGACGGGTCGGGGGGGTGGAACACTGAAGCTTTCTTT
CDR3 protein: CSVDGSGGWNTEAFF

clone size: NA
J gene: TRBJ2-5
D gene: TRBD1
V gene: TRBV19
CDR3 DNA: TGTGCCAGTAGTCCTGGACAGGGGGCGAAGACCCAGTACTTC
CDR3 protein: CASSPGQGAKTQYF

clone size: NA
J gene: TRBJ1-2
D gene: NA
V gene: TRBV7-9
CDR3 DNA: TGTTCCAGCAGCCCCGGCGGGCCGGGGATCTATGGCTACACCTTC
CDR3 protein: CSSSPGGPGIYGYTF

clone size: NA
J gene: TRBJ2-7
D gene: TRBD2
V gene: TRBV5-1
CDR3 DNA: TGCGCCAGCAGCCCTCAATCAAGGGGAGCGGGAAGGTACGAGCAGTACTTC
CDR3 protein: CASSPQSRGAGRYEQYF

clone size: NA
J gene: TRBJ2-1
D gene: TRBD2
V gene: TRBV2
CDR3 DNA: TGTGCCAAAACCGGGACTAGCGTTTACAATGAGCAGTTCTTC
CDR3 protein: CAKTGTSVYNEQFF

clone size: NA
J gene: TRBJ2-7
D gene: NA
V gene: TRBV7-8
CDR3 DNA: TGTGCCAGCAGTCCCGACCCGACTATTATCTACGAGCAGTACTTC
CDR3 protein: CASSPDPTIIYEQYF

clone size: NA
J gene: TRBJ1-5
D gene: NA
V gene: TRBV28
CDR3 DNA: TGTGCCAGCAGCCGAGGAGGATCGCCCCAGCATTTT
CDR3 protein: CASSRGGSPQHF

clone size: NA
J gene: TRBJ2-1
D gene: TRBD2
V gene: TRBV5-1
CDR3 DNA: TGCGCCAGCAGCTTTCTAGCGGGAGAGGGGAATGAGCAGTTCTTC
CDR3 protein: CASSFLAGEGNEQFF

clone size: NA
J gene: TRBJ2-1
D gene: TRBD2
V gene: TRBV27
CDR3 DNA: TGTGCCAGCAGTTTAGCGGGACTAGCGGGAGATGAGCAGTTCTTC
CDR3 protein: CASSLAGLAGDEQFF

clone size: NA
J gene: TRBJ2-3
D gene: TRBD2
V gene: TRBV30
CDR3 DNA: TGTGCCTGGAGTCCTTCAGCGGGAGAGGCAGATACGCAGTGTTTT
CDR3 protein: CAWSPSAGEADTQCF

clone size: NA
J gene: TRBJ2-1
D gene: TRBD2
V gene: TRBV11-2
CDR3 DNA: TGTGCCAGCAGCTTAGAATCGAGCGGGAGGGGGAATGAGCAGTTCTTC
CDR3 protein: CASSLESSGRGNEQFF

clone size: NA
J gene: TRBJ1-3
D gene: NA
V gene: TRBV7-6
CDR3 DNA: TGTGCCAGCAGCTTATTAATCTCTGGAAACACCATATATTTT
CDR3 protein: CASSLLISGNTIYF